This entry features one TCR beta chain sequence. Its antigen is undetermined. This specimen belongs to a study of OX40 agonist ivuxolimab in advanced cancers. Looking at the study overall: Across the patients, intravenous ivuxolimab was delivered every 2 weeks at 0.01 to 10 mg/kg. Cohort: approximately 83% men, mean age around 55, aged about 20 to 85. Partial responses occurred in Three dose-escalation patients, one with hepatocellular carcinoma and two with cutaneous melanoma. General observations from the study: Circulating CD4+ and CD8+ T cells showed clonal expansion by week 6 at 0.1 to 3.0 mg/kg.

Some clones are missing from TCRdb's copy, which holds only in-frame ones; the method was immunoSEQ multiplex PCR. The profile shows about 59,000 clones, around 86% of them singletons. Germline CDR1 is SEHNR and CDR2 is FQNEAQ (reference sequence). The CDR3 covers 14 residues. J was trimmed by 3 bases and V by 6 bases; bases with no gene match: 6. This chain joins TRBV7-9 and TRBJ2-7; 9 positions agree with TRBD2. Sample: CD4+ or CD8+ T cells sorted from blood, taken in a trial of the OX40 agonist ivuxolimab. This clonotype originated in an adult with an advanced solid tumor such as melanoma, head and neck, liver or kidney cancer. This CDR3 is CASSLSTSGYEQYF. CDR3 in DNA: TGTGCCAGCAGTTTATCGACTAGCGGCTACGAGCAGTACTTC.